This paragraph covers one T cell receptor (beta chain) sequence. Since no conserved phenylalanine or tryptophan closes the CDR3, a read error is the likely cause. No DNA is shown, since the ends of the CDR3 on it are uncertain; the CDR3 is the one TCRdb lists. This specimen belongs to a study of tumor and adjacent non-tumor tissue in lung cancer. The template was RNA from unsorted bulk tissue. The library came from three nested PCR rounds adapted from ARM-PCR protocols. One entry per CDR3 protein, called by TCRdb with MiXCR from the multiplex PCR reads. The sample has 100,000 to 120,000 distinct CDR3 sequences; 75% to 90% are singletons. Counting both end residues, the CDR3 totals 13 amino acids.

The clonotype originates from a man between 65 and 85 years old with non-small cell lung cancer. Material: lung tumor tissue. J is TRBJ2-3 and V is TRBV12-3 or TRBV12-4. The CDR3 sequence: CASRGTVGDTHYL.